The 32 T cell receptor beta chains given below trace back to one sample, sequenced in a study of T cell repertoires in cytomegalovirus infection. For these receptors, no antigen is known. TCRdb called the reads again in MiXCR, with one record for every CDR3 protein. The table records approximately 340,000 distinct CDR3 sequences, 25% to 30% of them present only once. This sample comprised cultured PBMCs, obtained from culture after CMV antigen stimulation. The receptors were gathered from a human donor in good health (CMV status not recorded). Some clones in this sample may be carry-over from other donors' samples.

This clonotype was seen more than once but under ten times. The chain uses TRBV11-2 and TRBJ2-1, with D possibly matching TRBD2 (6 bases). Deletions cut 4 bases from V and 9 bases from J, with 13 bases between. Germline CDR1 SGHAT, CDR2 FQNNGV. CDR3 length: 13 residues. CDR3 sequence: CASSSGTRGEQFF. Written as DNA, the CDR3 is TGTGCCAGCAGCTCAGGGACTCGGGGTGAGCAGTTCTTC.

This clonotype was recorded at least ten times. The chain uses TRBV7-3 and TRBJ2-1, with D tentatively TRBD2 (6 bases). The CDR3 extends over 15 amino acids. V gave up 1 base and J gave up 8 bases, with 15 bases separating them. Germline V gene sequence: CDR1 SGHTA, CDR2 FQGTGA. CDR3 in DNA: TGTGCCAGCAGCTTAATGGCTAGCGCCTTCGATGAGCAGTTCTTC. Protein product: CASSLMASAFDEQFF. The whole variable domain, filled in from reference TRBV7-3 and TRBJ2-1, reads GAGVSQTPSNKVTEKGKYVELRCDPISGHTALYWYRQSLGQGPEFLIYFQGTGAADDSGLPNDRFFAVRPEGSVSTLKIQRTERGDSAVYLCASSLMASAFDEQFFGPGTRLTVL.

Ten or more counts support this clonotype. The genes are TRBV7-3 and TRBJ2-1; D unresolved. Germline V CDR1 and CDR2: SGHTA, FQGTGA. V lost 5 bases and J 0 bases, leaving 17 bases between the germline ends. The CDR3 is made up of 17 amino acids. CDR3: CASSPRAVMSSYNEQFF. For the CDR3, the DNA is TGTGCCAGCAGCCCTAGGGCGGTGATGAGCTCCTACAATGAGCAGTTCTTC.

In its sample, this clonotype was seen a few times. The CDR3 DNA sequence: TGCAGTGCTAGCCACTTAAGGGCAGGAGTTTATAGCAATCAGCCCCAGCATTTT. It yields the protein CSASHLRAGVYSNQPQHF. V and J are TRBV20-1 and TRBJ1-5; the D is unclear. Trimming left V 3 bases short and J 0 bases short, with 21 bases between. The CDR3 runs to 18 residues. From germline, CDR1 is DFQATT and CDR2 SNEGSKA (reference sequence).

This clonotype has just a few counts. V usage is TRBV4-2 and J usage is TRBJ2-1; D remains ambiguous. The CDR3 extends over 13 amino acids. The V gene lost 4 bases and the J gene lost 7 bases, with 11 bases spanning the gap. CDR1 is LGHNA, CDR2 YNFKEQ, per germline. The CDR3 spells CASSPQNGNEQFF. CDR3 bases: TGTGCCAGCAGCCCCCAGAACGGGAATGAGCAGTTCTTC.

The rearrangement links TRBV6-5 to TRBJ1-1; D is undetermined. Germline CDR1 MNHEY, CDR2 SVGAGI. This CDR3 spans 14 amino acids. Trimming took off 0 bases at V and 6 bases at J, with 11 bases between the two ends. The CDR3, as DNA: TGTGCCAGCAGTTACTCGGTAGGTGGGCCTGAAGCTTTCTTT. Protein product: CASSYSVGGPEAFF.

The chain uses TRBV19 and TRBJ2-4; either TRBD1 or TRBD2 may fit D (5 bases each). CDR3 length: 16 residues. The V gene's germline CDR1 is LNHDA and CDR2 SQIVND (reference sequence). Deletions cut 5 bases from V and 10 bases from J, with 24 bases between. The CDR3 DNA reads TGTGCCAGTAGTTCCCTATCCGGGACGCCTCTCGAGATTCAGTACTTC. Protein: CASSSLSGTPLEIQYF.

DNA for the CDR3: TGTGCCAGCAGTGATAAGGGGGCGGCTACCGGGGAGCTGTTTTTT. Amino acid sequence: CASSDKGAATGELFF. The chain carries TRBV6-1 and TRBJ2-2; 7 bases agree with TRBD1. CDR3 size: 15 residues. Germline values: CDR1 MNHNS, CDR2 SASEGT. Losses at the gene ends were 3 bases for V and 5 bases for J; bases not matched to a gene: 6.

The chain recombines TRBV18 with TRBJ1-5, with D unclear. Trimming left V 2 bases short and J 3 bases short, with 8 bases between. CDR1 is KGHSH, CDR2 LQKENI, per germline. The CDR3 has 14 amino acids. CDR3 amino acids: CASSPGLINQPQHF. The CDR3 DNA sequence: TGTGCCAGCTCACCAGGGTTAATCAATCAGCCCCAGCATTTT.

This clonotype was observed many times. The chain links TRBV27 to TRBJ2-5; TRBD1 matches at 8 bases. The CDR3 totals 15 residues. V lost 6 bases, J lost 5 bases, and 11 bases stayed unmatched. Germline CDR1 and CDR2: MNHEY and SMNVEV (reference sequence). CDR3 amino acids: CASSSGQGGFETQYF. CDR3 sequence (DNA): TGTGCCAGCAGCTCAGGACAGGGCGGTTTCGAGACCCAGTACTTC.

A few counts support this clonotype. This chain joins TRBV11-2 and TRBJ2-5; 8 positions match TRBD2. CDR3 length: 15 residues. The germline V gene encodes CDR1 SGHAT and CDR2 FQNNGV. Germline trimming cut 5 bases from V and 4 bases from J; bases unmatched to any gene: 9. The CDR3 sequence: CASSRTAGGRETQYF. CDR3 coding DNA: TGTGCCAGCAGCCGGACGGCGGGGGGCAGAGAGACCCAGTACTTC. The variable domain in full, with the rest retrieved from reference TRBV11-2 and TRBJ2-5, is EAGVAQSPRYKIIEKRQSVAFWCNPISGHATLYWYQQILGQGPKLLIQFQNNGVVDDSQLPKDRFSAERLKGVDSTLKIQPAKLEDSAVYLCASSRTAGGRETQYFGPGTRLLVL.

As for this clonotype: This may stem from a read error, because a much larger clone lies one nucleotide away. This chain connects TRBV7-2 to TRBJ2-1, with D unclear. The CDR3 covers 10 residues. CDR1 SGHTA and CDR2 FQGNSA come from the germline V gene. Trimming left V 2 bases short and J 10 bases short, with 3 bases between. CDR3 nucleotide sequence: TGTGCCAGCAGCTTAAAGGAGCAGTTCTTC. Its translation: CASSLKEQFF.

This chain uses TRBV18 with TRBJ1-6; D unclear. V lost 0 bases to trimming and J lost 9 bases, with 15 bases between them. The CDR3 extends over 16 amino acids. CDR1 KGHSH and CDR2 LQKENI come from the germline V gene. The CDR3 sequence is CASSPPVGVKGSPLHF. The CDR3, as DNA: TGTGCCAGCTCACCACCTGTTGGGGTAAAGGGTTCACCCCTCCACTTT.

The chain employs TRBV12-3 or TRBV12-4 and TRBJ2-6, with D perhaps assigned TRBD1 or TRBD2 (5 bases each). The CDR3 runs to 15 residues. V was pared by 6 bases and J by 7 bases, with 16 bases between. The CDR3 loop is CASSRDGSFANVLTF. CDR3 in DNA: TGTGCCAGCAGCCGGGACGGAAGTTTCGCCAACGTCCTGACTTTC.

Only a few counts were recorded for this clonotype. The V and J genes are TRBV7-2 and TRBJ1-2; D gene uncertain. This CDR3 spans 15 amino acids. V was pared by 4 bases and J by 0 bases, with 12 bases between. CDR1 is SGHTA and CDR2 is FQGNSA in the germline V gene. The CDR3 sequence: CASSSRESANYGYTF. CDR3 coding DNA: TGTGCCAGCAGCTCGCGGGAGTCAGCTAACTATGGCTACACCTTC.

This clonotype was counted a few times. This chain uses TRBV7-2 with TRBJ2-3; D is ambiguous. Trimming left V 1 base short and J 6 bases short, with 5 bases between. The CDR3 totals 12 residues. Germline lookup yields CDR1 SGHTA and CDR2 FQGNSA. The CDR3 loop is CASSLGLDTQYF. CDR3 DNA sequence: TGTGCCAGCAGCTTAGGCTTGGATACGCAGTATTTT.

The chain has TRBV7-9 and TRBJ1-3; 9 positions match TRBD1. V trimming: 1 base; J trimming: 2 bases; junction bases outside the gene matches: 6. The CDR3 covers 17 residues. CDR1 SEHNR and CDR2 FQNEAQ come from the germline V gene (reference sequence). This chain's CDR3 is CASSLGDRVFAGNTIYF. The DNA for the CDR3 is TGTGCCAGCAGCTTAGGGGACAGGGTTTTTGCTGGAAACACCATATATTTT.

A few counts support this clonotype. This may be a read error, as it is one base from a much larger clone. CDR3 protein: CASSLRQGAQPQHF. The CDR3 DNA follows: TGTGCCAGCAGCTTAAGGCAGGGGGCTCAGCCCCAGCATTTT. The chain joins TRBV7-2 to TRBJ1-5, with 8 bases matching TRBD1. CDR3 length: 14 residues. The junction had 3 bases not matched to a gene; V was cut back by 2 bases and J by 6 bases. Germline-derived CDR1 and CDR2 are SGHTA and FQGNSA.

This clonotype was counted a few times. The chain combines TRBV7-8 with TRBJ1-2; 7 nucleotides line up with TRBD1. The CDR3 spans 15 residues. Germline CDR1 SGHVS, CDR2 FQNEAQ. Germline trimming cut 1 base from V and 4 bases from J; bases unmatched to any gene: 6. The CDR3 nucleotides are TGTGCCAGCAGCTTAGGAGGCGACAGGGTCTATGGCTACACCTTC. It specifies CASSLGGDRVYGYTF.

V is TRBV2 and J is TRBJ1-3; D gene ambiguous. V lost 4 bases and J lost 0, with 4 bases in between. The germline gives CDR1 SNHLY, CDR2 FYNNEI. There are 13 residues in the CDR3. CDR3 sequence: CASSGGSGNTIYF. In DNA form, the CDR3 reads TGTGCCAGCAGTGGGGGCTCTGGAAACACCATATATTTT.

Ten or more counts support this clonotype. The CDR3 DNA follows: TGTGCCAGCAGCCCTCCCCGACTTTTTTCTAGCACAGATACGCAGTATTTT. Translated: CASSPPRLFSSTDTQYF. The gene calls are TRBV7-8 and TRBJ2-3, with D unresolved. CDR1 and CDR2 (germline): SGHVS, FQNEAQ. The CDR3 extends over 17 amino acids. Trimming left V 5 bases short and J 0 bases short, with 18 bases between.

This clonotype was seen more than once but under ten times. The V and J genes are TRBV2 and TRBJ1-1; 9 nucleotides agree with TRBD1. Unmatched junction bases numbered 6, after V lost 4 bases and J lost 6 bases. Per the germline V gene, CDR1 is SNHLY and CDR2 is FYNNEI. The length of the CDR3 is 14 residues. CDR3: CASSVTGGYPEAFF. The DNA of the CDR3 is TGTGCCAGCAGTGTAACAGGGGGCTACCCTGAAGCTTTCTTT.

This clonotype was counted between two and nine times. The chain uses TRBV6-1 and TRBJ1-2, with D unresolved. Trimming pared 5 bases from V and 1 base from J, leaving 11 bases between. The germline V gene encodes CDR1 MNHNS and CDR2 SASEGT. The CDR3 spans 14 residues. In DNA, the CDR3 is TGTGCCAGCAGTTCCCGTTCCCTTAACTATGGCTACACCTTC. It is translated as CASSSRSLNYGYTF.

The chain uses TRBV4-1 and TRBJ1-1; D is ambiguous. Germline assignment: CDR1 MGHRA and CDR2 YSYEKL. CDR3 length: 13 residues. Trimming took 4 bases from V and 1 from J, leaving 7 bases between them. The CDR3 loop reads CASSRFRNTEAFF. DNA for the CDR3: TGCGCCAGCAGCCGCTTCCGGAACACTGAAGCTTTCTTT.

The V gene is TRBV7-3, the J gene TRBJ2-1; no clear D. Germline V CDR1 and CDR2: SGHTA, FQGTGA. V lost 1 base, J lost 3 bases, and 4 bases lay in between. The CDR3 is made up of 13 amino acids. Here the CDR3 DNA reads TGTGCCAGCAGCTTAAACGTCTACAATGAGCAGTTCTTC. It is translated as CASSLNVYNEQFF.

The rearrangement links TRBV6-5 to TRBJ1-1; 8 nucleotides agree with TRBD1. The CDR3 has 12 residues. Germline V gives CDR1 MNHEY, CDR2 SVGAGI. Unmatched junction bases numbered 4, after V lost 5 bases and J lost 8 bases. This CDR3 is CASSRNRGEAFF. Written as DNA, the CDR3 is TGTGCCAGCAGTCGAAACAGGGGGGAAGCTTTCTTT.

This clonotype was observed many times. This rearrangement joins TRBV6-1 to TRBJ1-5; weak D call: TRBD1 (5 bases). Trimming removed 3 bases from V and 11 bases from J, with 26 bases in between. The CDR3 has 17 residues. Germline lookup yields CDR1 MNHNS and CDR2 SASEGT. The CDR3 sequence: CASSDRLRGVQPWAQHF. DNA for the CDR3: TGTGCCAGCAGTGACCGACTTCGGGGGGTCCAACCTTGGGCCCAGCATTTT.

The CDR3 sequence: CASSLEGGFPDTQYF. The CDR3 nucleotides read TGTGCCAGCTCCCTCGAAGGAGGGTTCCCAGATACGCAGTATTTT. The chain recombines TRBV2 with TRBJ2-3; D is perhaps TRBD2 (6 bases). The CDR3 extends over 15 amino acids. V dropped 8 bases and J dropped 4 bases, with 19 bases sitting between them. Germline V gene lookup returns CDR1 SNHLY and CDR2 FYNNEI.

This clonotype was counted at least ten times. CDR3 region: CASSLRSPGHNEQFF. In DNA form, the CDR3 reads TGTGCCAGCAGTTTACGGTCACCAGGCCACAATGAGCAGTTCTTC. The chain employs TRBV12-3 or TRBV12-4 and TRBJ2-1; D remains unclear. Deletions cut 2 bases from V and 5 bases from J, with 13 bases between. CDR3 length equals 15 residues.

This clonotype was detected a few times. The V gene is TRBV7-1, the J gene TRBJ2-7; the D gene could be TRBD1 or TRBD2 (6 bases each). TRBV7-1 is classed as an ORF, of uncertain function. The V and J ends lost 5 bases and 7 bases respectively, with 12 bases between them. This CDR3 contains 12 residues. DNA of the CDR3: TGTGCCAGCAGCATGAGGGGGAGGGAGCAGTACTTC. Translation gives CASSMRGREQYF.

This clonotype was observed a handful of times. This sequence joins TRBV12-5 and TRBJ2-4, with D possibly TRBD1 on 5 matching bases. Looked up from germline, CDR1 is LGHNT and CDR2 is FRNRAP. The CDR3 totals 16 residues. Trimming removed 2 bases from V and 4 bases from J, with 15 bases in between. The CDR3 nucleotides read TGTGCTAGTGGTTTGCTACAGACAGAAGGAAAAAACATTCAGTACTTC. Its protein product is CASGLLQTEGKNIQYF.

CDR3 region: CASSFGTGGGGYTF. CDR3 sequence (DNA): TGTGCCAGCAGTTTCGGGACAGGGGGAGGTGGCTACACCTTC. This rearrangement joins TRBV27 to TRBJ1-2; 11 nucleotides line up with TRBD1. This CDR3 is 14 amino acids long. Germline values: CDR1 MNHEY, CDR2 SMNVEV (reference sequence). J lost 7 bases, V lost 3 bases, and 4 bases had no gene match.